A selection of T cell receptor beta chains follows, all from one sample in a study of blood T cells in healthy people across ages. TCRdb recomputed calls from the 5' RACE reads with MiXCR, one row per CDR3 protein. In the table there are 1.5 million or so distinct CDR3 sequences, around two fifths of which are singletons. Sequenced material: blood. These receptor sequences come from a woman between 18 and 29 years old in good health. Both conserved end residues are part of each CDR3. The D gene is left open where the match is weak. Rows give clone size only sometimes, using once, few, many, or a class for an expanded clone.

j_gene: TRBJ2-7; d_gene: -; abundance: -; v_gene: TRBV4-1; CDR3nt: TGCGCCAGCAGCCAAGAAAGCCATAGCTCCTACGAGCAGTACTTC; CDR3aa: CASSQESHSSYEQYF
j_gene: TRBJ2-1; d_gene: TRBD1; abundance: -; v_gene: TRBV12-3/TRBV12-4; CDR3nt: TGTGCCAGCAGTTTAGGGGACAGGTTTAATGAGCAGTTCTTC; CDR3aa: CASSLGDRFNEQFF
j_gene: TRBJ2-7; d_gene: TRBD1; abundance: -; v_gene: TRBV20-1; CDR3nt: TGCAGTGCTTTGGGACAGAGCTCCTACGAGCAGTACTTC; CDR3aa: CSALGQSSYEQYF
j_gene: TRBJ1-1; d_gene: -; abundance: -; v_gene: TRBV20-1; CDR3nt: TGCAGTGCTAGGGGGACGTGGAACACTGAAGCTTTCTTT; CDR3aa: CSARGTWNTEAFF
j_gene: TRBJ2-1; d_gene: TRBD2; abundance: -; v_gene: TRBV4-1; CDR3nt: TGCGCCAGCAGCCAAGCTTTGGTAGCGGGAGGGTGGGGTAATGAGCAGTTCTTC; CDR3aa: CASSQALVAGGWGNEQFF
j_gene: TRBJ2-1; d_gene: TRBD2; abundance: -; v_gene: TRBV7-9; CDR3nt: TGTGCCAGCAGCTTAGGGCGCCTAGCGGTAAATTACAATGAGCAGTTCTTC; CDR3aa: CASSLGRLAVNYNEQFF
j_gene: TRBJ2-7; d_gene: -; abundance: many; v_gene: TRBV7-2; CDR3nt: TGTGCCAGCAGCTTATACGGGATTCCCTACGAGCAGTACTTC; CDR3aa: CASSLYGIPYEQYF
j_gene: TRBJ1-1; d_gene: TRBD1; abundance: -; v_gene: TRBV29-1; CDR3nt: TGCAGCCTTAGAACGATCCCAACAGGGGGCCGTGAAGCTTTCTTT; CDR3aa: CSLRTIPTGGREAFF
j_gene: TRBJ2-7; d_gene: TRBD2; abundance: -; v_gene: TRBV12-5; CDR3nt: TGTGCTAGTGGTAAAGGGACTAGCGGGAGTGATAGCTACGAGCAGTACTTC; CDR3aa: CASGKGTSGSDSYEQYF
j_gene: TRBJ2-5; d_gene: -; abundance: few; v_gene: TRBV20-1; CDR3nt: TGCAGTGCTCTGGGGCGGGCGCTCACCCAAGAGACCCAGTACTTC; CDR3aa: CSALGRALTQETQYF
j_gene: TRBJ1-2; d_gene: -; abundance: -; v_gene: TRBV10-3; CDR3nt: TGTGCCATCAGTGAGTCGTTGACGGCTAACTATGGCTACACCTTC; CDR3aa: CAISESLTANYGYTF
j_gene: TRBJ1-5; d_gene: TRBD1; abundance: -; v_gene: TRBV20-1; CDR3nt: TGCAGTGCCCGGGGACAGAATCAGCCCCAGCATTTT; CDR3aa: CSARGQNQPQHF
j_gene: TRBJ2-7; d_gene: TRBD1; abundance: few; v_gene: TRBV6-2/TRBV6-3; CDR3nt: TGTGCCACCCTCGACAGGGGTCCTTCCTACGAGCAGTACTTC; CDR3aa: CATLDRGPSYEQYF
j_gene: TRBJ2-7; d_gene: -; abundance: few; v_gene: TRBV27; CDR3nt: TGTGCCAGCACCGCCTACAATGAGCAGTACTTC; CDR3aa: CASTAYNEQYF
j_gene: TRBJ2-7; d_gene: -; abundance: -; v_gene: TRBV13; CDR3nt: TGTGCCAGCAGCTCACTAGGAGGGCCTCGGAACGAGCAGTACTTC; CDR3aa: CASSSLGGPRNEQYF
j_gene: TRBJ1-2; d_gene: -; abundance: -; v_gene: TRBV9; CDR3nt: TGTGCCAGCAGCGCTGGAGGAGACATCTTCTATGGCTACACCTTC; CDR3aa: CASSAGGDIFYGYTF
j_gene: TRBJ2-1; d_gene: TRBD2; abundance: few; v_gene: TRBV29-1; CDR3nt: TGCAGCGGCCCCCGGGGGGATGAGCAGTTCTTC; CDR3aa: CSGPRGDEQFF
j_gene: TRBJ2-7; d_gene: -; abundance: -; v_gene: TRBV7-8; CDR3nt: TGTGCCAGCAGCTTCAAAGGGGTCTCCTACGAGCAGTACTTC; CDR3aa: CASSFKGVSYEQYF
j_gene: TRBJ2-1; d_gene: TRBD2; abundance: few; v_gene: TRBV20-1; CDR3nt: TGCAGTGCCACTGGTATCGGCGGGGGAACCGTAAGCTCCTACAATGAGCAGTTCTTC; CDR3aa: CSATGIGGGTVSSYNEQFF
j_gene: TRBJ2-7; d_gene: -; abundance: -; v_gene: TRBV5-6; CDR3nt: TGTGCCAGCAGCTCAGCAAGGAGTTCTCAGCATGAGCAGTACTTC; CDR3aa: CASSSARSSQHEQYF
j_gene: TRBJ2-1; d_gene: -; abundance: -; v_gene: TRBV6-6; CDR3nt: TGTGCCAGCAGCCAGCCCCCCAGCCCAGATGAGCAGTTCTTC; CDR3aa: CASSQPPSPDEQFF
j_gene: TRBJ2-1; d_gene: -; abundance: -; v_gene: TRBV6-6; CDR3nt: TGTGCCAGCAGTTACGCCCAACCGGGACCCCCGGGGCATGAGCAGTTCTTC; CDR3aa: CASSYAQPGPPGHEQFF
j_gene: TRBJ2-5; d_gene: -; abundance: -; v_gene: TRBV9; CDR3nt: TGTGCCAGCAGCGCATACCAGGGAAATACTCAAGAGACCCAGTACTTC; CDR3aa: CASSAYQGNTQETQYF
j_gene: TRBJ2-7; d_gene: -; abundance: few; v_gene: TRBV5-1; CDR3nt: TGCGCCAGCTCGCTGACTGGGCCTGTCGACGAGCAGTACTTC; CDR3aa: CASSLTGPVDEQYF
j_gene: TRBJ2-1; d_gene: -; abundance: -; v_gene: TRBV13; CDR3nt: TGTGCCAGCGGCTTACTGGCGGCGGGCTACAATGAGCAGTTCTTC; CDR3aa: CASGLLAAGYNEQFF
j_gene: TRBJ2-1; d_gene: -; abundance: -; v_gene: TRBV19; CDR3nt: TGTGCCAGTAAGAGGCAGGGGCTCTACAATGAGCAGTTCTTC; CDR3aa: CASKRQGLYNEQFF
j_gene: TRBJ2-1; d_gene: TRBD2; abundance: -; v_gene: TRBV6-1; CDR3nt: TGTGCCAGCAGGGAAGGACTAGCGTGGTCCTACAATGAGCGGTTCTTC; CDR3aa: CASREGLAWSYNERFF
j_gene: TRBJ2-2; d_gene: -; abundance: -; v_gene: TRBV20-1; CDR3nt: TGCAGTGCTAGGAGAACCCTCGGGGGGGAGCTGTTTTTT; CDR3aa: CSARRTLGGELFF
j_gene: TRBJ2-1; d_gene: TRBD2; abundance: -; v_gene: TRBV20-1; CDR3nt: TGCAGTGCTAGAGGTATTCCGGGACTAGCGGGAGACACCCTAGGCAATGAGCAGTTCTTC; CDR3aa: CSARGIPGLAGDTLGNEQFF
j_gene: TRBJ2-2; d_gene: -; abundance: -; v_gene: TRBV9; CDR3nt: TGTGCCAGCAGCGTAGCTGATGGGACGTACGGGGAGCTGTTTTTT; CDR3aa: CASSVADGTYGELFF
j_gene: TRBJ2-1; d_gene: TRBD2; abundance: -; v_gene: TRBV6-5; CDR3nt: TGTGCCAGCAGTTACCGAGGGACTAGCGGGATCAGTGAGCAGTTCTTC; CDR3aa: CASSYRGTSGISEQFF
j_gene: TRBJ2-4; d_gene: TRBD1; abundance: -; v_gene: TRBV28; CDR3nt: TGTGCCAGCAGTTTCCCAGGGGGTCGGCTAGCCAAAAACATTCAGTACTTC; CDR3aa: CASSFPGGRLAKNIQYF
j_gene: TRBJ2-7; d_gene: -; abundance: few; v_gene: TRBV7-9; CDR3nt: TGTGCCAGCAGCCCGGGGTCCTGGGCCACCTACGAGCAGTACTTC; CDR3aa: CASSPGSWATYEQYF
j_gene: TRBJ2-1; d_gene: -; abundance: -; v_gene: TRBV7-2; CDR3nt: TGTGCCAGCAGCTTTCCTTCATGGGGCCGCACCTACAATGAGCAGTTCTTC; CDR3aa: CASSFPSWGRTYNEQFF
j_gene: TRBJ1-2; d_gene: -; abundance: -; v_gene: TRBV29-1; CDR3nt: TGCAGCGTTGAAGATCGACCAGGTGAGGACACCTTC; CDR3aa: CSVEDRPGEDTF
j_gene: TRBJ2-5; d_gene: -; abundance: -; v_gene: TRBV27; CDR3nt: TGTGCCAGCACCGAAGGCTGGACCCAGTACTTC; CDR3aa: CASTEGWTQYF
j_gene: TRBJ1-2; d_gene: TRBD1; abundance: -; v_gene: TRBV27; CDR3nt: TGTGCCAGCAGTCCCCGGGGGACAGCCTATGGCTACACCTTC; CDR3aa: CASSPRGTAYGYTF
j_gene: TRBJ2-1; d_gene: TRBD2; abundance: -; v_gene: TRBV12-3/TRBV12-4; CDR3nt: TGTGCCAGCAGTCCCGGGACTAGCGGGAGACGTTACAATGAGCAGTTCTTC; CDR3aa: CASSPGTSGRRYNEQFF
j_gene: TRBJ2-7; d_gene: -; abundance: -; v_gene: TRBV7-8; CDR3nt: TGTGCCAGCAGCGCCATCGGAGAGGTGTTGGACGAGCAGTACTTC; CDR3aa: CASSAIGEVLDEQYF
j_gene: TRBJ1-2; d_gene: -; abundance: -; v_gene: TRBV30; CDR3nt: TGTGCCTGGAGTGGTAACTATGGCTACACCTTC; CDR3aa: CAWSGNYGYTF
j_gene: TRBJ2-7; d_gene: -; abundance: -; v_gene: TRBV11-2; CDR3nt: TGTGCCAGCATTCCCCTCGGGGAGAGCTCCTACGAGCAGTACTTC; CDR3aa: CASIPLGESSYEQYF
j_gene: TRBJ2-1; d_gene: -; abundance: -; v_gene: TRBV20-1; CDR3nt: TGCGGCGCGCCTCGGCGGGGCTCCTACAATGAGCAGTTCTTC; CDR3aa: CGAPRRGSYNEQFF
j_gene: TRBJ2-5; d_gene: -; abundance: -; v_gene: TRBV6-6; CDR3nt: TGTGCCAGCAGTTACGCGACACGGGAGACCCAGTACTTC; CDR3aa: CASSYATRETQYF
j_gene: TRBJ2-1; d_gene: -; abundance: few; v_gene: TRBV14; CDR3nt: TGTGCCAGCAGCTACGGACATGAGCAGTTCTTC; CDR3aa: CASSYGHEQFF
j_gene: TRBJ2-6; d_gene: -; abundance: -; v_gene: TRBV28; CDR3nt: TGTGCCACCCAGGCTTTCAACGTCCTGACTTTC; CDR3aa: CATQAFNVLTF
j_gene: TRBJ1-2; d_gene: -; abundance: -; v_gene: TRBV29-1; CDR3nt: TGCAGCGTTGAAGAAGGAAGATATGGCTACACCTTC; CDR3aa: CSVEEGRYGYTF
j_gene: TRBJ2-1; d_gene: TRBD2; abundance: once; v_gene: TRBV12-3/TRBV12-4; CDR3nt: TGTGCCAGCACCCCTCCTAGCGGGAACAATGAGCAGTTCTTC; CDR3aa: CASTPPSGNNEQFF
j_gene: TRBJ2-7; d_gene: -; abundance: -; v_gene: TRBV7-9; CDR3nt: TGTGCCAGCAGCCCGGGGCCTCAGTATGGCGAGCAGTACTTC; CDR3aa: CASSPGPQYGEQYF
j_gene: TRBJ2-1; d_gene: TRBD2; abundance: -; v_gene: TRBV4-1; CDR3nt: TGCGCCAGCAGCCAAGATAGCCTAGCGGGACTCTACAATGAGCAGTTCTTC; CDR3aa: CASSQDSLAGLYNEQFF
j_gene: TRBJ1-2; d_gene: -; abundance: once; v_gene: TRBV9; CDR3nt: TGTGCCAGCAGCGCCCCTGACAGCTATGGCTACACCTTC; CDR3aa: CASSAPDSYGYTF
j_gene: TRBJ2-3; d_gene: -; abundance: few; v_gene: TRBV7-2; CDR3nt: TGTGCCAGCAGCTTAGAGGATAGGGTACACACAGATACGCAGTATTTT; CDR3aa: CASSLEDRVHTDTQYF
j_gene: TRBJ2-1; d_gene: -; abundance: -; v_gene: TRBV9; CDR3nt: TGTGCCAGCAGCCCCCGGGTTGGGGTTTACAATGAGCAGTTCTTC; CDR3aa: CASSPRVGVYNEQFF
j_gene: TRBJ2-7; d_gene: -; abundance: -; v_gene: TRBV20-1; CDR3nt: TGCAGTGCTAGTAACCCAGGGGGGGGGGAGCAGTACTTC; CDR3aa: CSASNPGGGEQYF
j_gene: TRBJ2-3; d_gene: -; abundance: -; v_gene: TRBV6-5; CDR3nt: TGTGCCAGCAGTTTCCACCTAGCGTCGGGCACAGATACGCAGTATTTT; CDR3aa: CASSFHLASGTDTQYF
j_gene: TRBJ2-7; d_gene: -; abundance: -; v_gene: TRBV20-1; CDR3nt: TGCAGTGCCGTCCTCTGGACCAGCTCCTACAATGAGCAGTACTTC; CDR3aa: CSAVLWTSSYNEQYF
j_gene: TRBJ2-1; d_gene: -; abundance: -; v_gene: TRBV6-1; CDR3nt: TGTGCCAGCAGAGGTCAACTAGCAGCTTCCTACAATGAGCAGTTCTTC; CDR3aa: CASRGQLAASYNEQFF
j_gene: TRBJ2-5; d_gene: -; abundance: -; v_gene: TRBV10-3; CDR3nt: TGTGCCATCAGTGAGACAGGCGGAGAGACCCAGTACTTC; CDR3aa: CAISETGGETQYF